This T cell receptor beta chain was recorded in a study of PD-L1 blockade in urothelial cancer. About the research overall: Samples of blood were analyzed 3 weeks (second dose) and 6 weeks after treatment start.

Regarding time point: pretreatment peripheral blood. Each patient gave between 1 and 8 samples of peripheral blood mononuclear cells, which were collected pretreatment and during treatment. Germline CDR1 SEHNR, CDR2 FQNEAQ (reference sequence). The CDR3 extends over 13 amino acids. Trimming cost V 0 bases and J 5 bases, with 7 bases left between them. In each PCR, synthetic TCR analog templates were spiked in. Measured with immunoSEQ multiplex PCR; TCRdb has only the in-frame clones, and not every one. Of some 63,000 clones detected, 81% appear once; the ten largest clones hold around 5.7%. This receptor was obtained from a man between 65 and 85 years old with urothelial cancer. The chain combines TRBV7-9 with TRBJ1-2; tentatively, D is TRBD1 (6 bases). The sequencing used PBMCs, collected around atezolizumab (anti-PD-L1) treatment. Written as DNA, the CDR3 is TGTGCCAGCAGCTTAGCGGACAGTTATGGCTACACCTTC. Protein: CASSLADSYGYTF.